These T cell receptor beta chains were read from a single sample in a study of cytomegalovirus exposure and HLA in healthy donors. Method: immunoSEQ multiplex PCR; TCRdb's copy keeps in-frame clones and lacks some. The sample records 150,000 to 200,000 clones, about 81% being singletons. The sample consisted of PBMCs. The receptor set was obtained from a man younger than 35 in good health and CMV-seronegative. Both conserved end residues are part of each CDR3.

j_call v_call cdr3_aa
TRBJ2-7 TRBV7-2 CASSLKAGGDYEQYF
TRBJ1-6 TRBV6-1 CASSVPGTGGADPPLHF
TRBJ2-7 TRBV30 CAWKAGGPYEQYF
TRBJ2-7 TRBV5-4 CASSYRGDYEQYF
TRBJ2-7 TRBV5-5 CASSPGSGQIYEQYF
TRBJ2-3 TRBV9 CASSALTGTDTQYF
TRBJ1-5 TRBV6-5 CASSYSTGIGNQPQHF
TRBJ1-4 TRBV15 CATGSGGGEKLFF
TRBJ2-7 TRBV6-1 CAINRDSYYEQYF
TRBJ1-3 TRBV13 CASSHRAGNTIYF
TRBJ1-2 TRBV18 CASSPSGGSGYTF
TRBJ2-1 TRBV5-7 CASSFELAGEPESYNEQFF
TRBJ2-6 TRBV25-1 CASSDWTGKLSGANVLTF
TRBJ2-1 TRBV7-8 CASSLAGADYNEQFF
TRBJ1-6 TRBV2 CASREGMGPLHF
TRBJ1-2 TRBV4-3 CASSLEGGNYGYTF
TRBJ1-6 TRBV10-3 CAITGTGNSPLHF
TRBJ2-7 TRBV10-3 CAAGRDRGAGEQYF
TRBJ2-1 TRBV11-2 CASSIVYEQFF
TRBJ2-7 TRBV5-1 CASSLAEQGFYEQYF
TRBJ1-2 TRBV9 CASSLQGGYGYTF
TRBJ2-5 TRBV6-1 CASSALSETQYF
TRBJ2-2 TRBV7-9 CASSLDRATGELFF
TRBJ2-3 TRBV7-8 CASSLTGGFTDTQYF
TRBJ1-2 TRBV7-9 CASSLSGQGPANYGYTF
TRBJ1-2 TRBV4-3 CASSQEPPPGDGYTF
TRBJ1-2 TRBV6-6 CASSYSKDRDVYGYTF
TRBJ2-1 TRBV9 CASSVASGSKNEQFF
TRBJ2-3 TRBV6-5 CASSPSGSTDTQYF
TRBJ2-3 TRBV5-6 CASRLAERETDTQYF
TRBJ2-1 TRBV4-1 CASSQEVVTEGFF
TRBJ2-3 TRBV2 CASSEAGVPPLGDTQYF
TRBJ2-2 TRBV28 CASRKGALNTGELFF
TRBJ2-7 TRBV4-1 CASSQHGPYEQYF
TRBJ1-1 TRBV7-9 CASSLTQVRLHEAFF
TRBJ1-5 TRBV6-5 CASRSSSNQPQHF
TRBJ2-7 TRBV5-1 CASSLTTGGWYEQYF
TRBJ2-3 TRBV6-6 CASSPRREEGTDTQYF
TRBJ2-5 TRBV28 CATSGETQYF
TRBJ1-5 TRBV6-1 CASSEWTGQKHQPQHF
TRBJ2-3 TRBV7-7 CASSLALAGADTQYF
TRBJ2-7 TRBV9 CASSPRTGTGGGQYF
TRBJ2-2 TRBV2 CASAVAKYRMPNTGELFF
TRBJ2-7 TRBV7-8 CASSLTGGGWEQYF
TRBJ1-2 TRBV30 CAWKTGEYGYTF
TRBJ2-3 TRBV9 CASSVGARQDTDTQYF
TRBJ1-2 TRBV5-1 CASSSTTGSAVGYTF
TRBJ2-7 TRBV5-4 CASSLGVSYEQYF
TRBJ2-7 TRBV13 CASSGIGSGAYEQYF
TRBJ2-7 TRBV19 CASSRTVTYEQYF
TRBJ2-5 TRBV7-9 CASSPRLAGGNQETQYF
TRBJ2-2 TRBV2 CASSGSGSNTGELFF
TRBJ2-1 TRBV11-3 CASSLSGGFYNEQFF
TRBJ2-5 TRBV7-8 CASSLARGQETQYF
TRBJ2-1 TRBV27 CASTPPGLAGVGEQFF